These T cell receptor beta chains were read from a single sample in a study of blood T cells in healthy people across ages. TCRdb ran MiXCR on the 5' RACE reads and lists one entry per CDR3 protein. The data show about 1.5 million distinct CDR3 sequences, roughly 43% seen once. The sequencing input was blood. Receptor source: a woman aged 18-29 years in good health. CDR3s include the opening cysteine and the closing phenylalanine or tryptophan. Fields, in order: J gene, D gene, V gene, clone size, CDR3 protein, CDR3 DNA. D genes are given only for firm matches. Only some rows state a clone size, as once, few, many or a class for expanded clones.

j_gene: TRBJ2-1; d_gene: TRBD1; v_gene: TRBV10-3; abundance: NA; CDR3aa: CAISTTDRDLYNEQFF; CDR3nt: TGTGCCATCAGTACGACCGACAGGGACCTCTACAATGAGCAGTTCTTC
j_gene: TRBJ2-1; d_gene: NA; v_gene: TRBV20-1; abundance: few; CDR3aa: CSARVKDVWDRYNEQFF; CDR3nt: TGCAGTGCTAGAGTTAAAGATGTGTGGGATCGCTACAATGAGCAGTTCTTC
j_gene: TRBJ2-1; d_gene: NA; v_gene: TRBV7-2; abundance: NA; CDR3aa: CASSFGVVVGYNEQFF; CDR3nt: TGTGCCAGCAGCTTTGGGGTGGTAGTGGGTTACAATGAGCAGTTCTTC
j_gene: TRBJ2-2; d_gene: NA; v_gene: TRBV20-1; abundance: NA; CDR3aa: CSAGAGPNTGELFF; CDR3nt: TGCAGTGCAGGAGCGGGCCCGAACACCGGGGAGCTGTTTTTT
j_gene: TRBJ1-1; d_gene: NA; v_gene: TRBV4-1; abundance: NA; CDR3aa: CASSQVEGNTWGTEAFF; CDR3nt: TGCGCCAGCAGCCAAGTGGAGGGGAATACTTGGGGCACTGAAGCTTTCTTT
j_gene: TRBJ2-5; d_gene: TRBD2; v_gene: TRBV7-2; abundance: NA; CDR3aa: CASSSFGGTSVGETQYF; CDR3nt: TGTGCCAGCAGCTCCTTTGGGGGGACTAGCGTGGGAGAGACCCAGTACTTC
j_gene: TRBJ2-3; d_gene: NA; v_gene: TRBV9; abundance: NA; CDR3aa: CASSHGQFSTDTQYF; CDR3nt: TGTGCCAGCAGCCACGGACAGTTTAGCACAGATACGCAGTATTTT
j_gene: TRBJ1-1; d_gene: NA; v_gene: TRBV20-1; abundance: NA; CDR3aa: CRAPWETTEAFF; CDR3nt: TGCAGGGCCCCTTGGGAGACCACTGAAGCTTTCTTT
j_gene: TRBJ2-3; d_gene: NA; v_gene: TRBV2; abundance: few; CDR3aa: CASRLQADTQYF; CDR3nt: TGTGCCAGCAGGTTACAGGCAGATACGCAGTATTTT
j_gene: TRBJ1-4; d_gene: NA; v_gene: TRBV20-1; abundance: few; CDR3aa: CSARERGPGGEKLFF; CDR3nt: TGCAGTGCTAGAGAACGTGGACCTGGGGGCGAAAAACTGTTTTTT
j_gene: TRBJ2-3; d_gene: NA; v_gene: TRBV5-6; abundance: NA; CDR3aa: CASSFPGESTDTQYF; CDR3nt: TGTGCCAGCAGCTTCCCGGGGGAAAGCACAGATACGCAGTATTTT
j_gene: TRBJ2-1; d_gene: NA; v_gene: TRBV6-1; abundance: NA; CDR3aa: CASSDWTRKRNEQFF; CDR3nt: TGTGCCAGCAGTGACTGGACTCGGAAAAGGAATGAGCAGTTCTTC
j_gene: TRBJ2-7; d_gene: NA; v_gene: TRBV20-1; abundance: once; CDR3aa: CSAPNSPPYNEQYF; CDR3nt: TGCAGTGCCCCAAACAGTCCCCCCTACAATGAGCAGTACTTC
j_gene: TRBJ2-7; d_gene: NA; v_gene: TRBV11-2; abundance: few; CDR3aa: CASSFVSYSYEQYF; CDR3nt: TGTGCCAGCAGCTTTGTGTCCTACTCCTACGAGCAGTACTTC
j_gene: TRBJ1-6; d_gene: NA; v_gene: TRBV6-6; abundance: few; CDR3aa: CASSLNSYPGSPLHF; CDR3nt: TGTGCCAGCAGTCTTAACTCCTACCCTGGATCACCCCTCCACTTT
j_gene: TRBJ2-1; d_gene: NA; v_gene: TRBV29-1; abundance: NA; CDR3aa: CSVNRQFF; CDR3nt: TGCAGCGTTAACCGGCAGTTCTTC
j_gene: TRBJ2-7; d_gene: NA; v_gene: TRBV20-1; abundance: NA; CDR3aa: CSALVGSSYEQYF; CDR3nt: TGCAGTGCTCTAGTGGGTAGCTCCTACGAGCAGTACTTC
j_gene: TRBJ1-2; d_gene: NA; v_gene: TRBV27; abundance: few; CDR3aa: CASSFRRTNYGYTF; CDR3nt: TGTGCCAGCAGTTTCCGGCGGACTAACTATGGCTACACCTTC
j_gene: TRBJ2-7; d_gene: TRBD2; v_gene: TRBV9; abundance: few; CDR3aa: CASSVEAGVGEQYF; CDR3nt: TGTGCCAGCAGCGTAGAAGCGGGAGTAGGCGAGCAGTACTTC
j_gene: TRBJ2-1; d_gene: TRBD2; v_gene: TRBV6-1; abundance: NA; CDR3aa: CASSALAGDPYNEQFF; CDR3nt: TGTGCCAGCAGTGCCTTAGCGGGAGACCCCTACAATGAGCAGTTCTTC
j_gene: TRBJ1-5; d_gene: NA; v_gene: TRBV7-2; abundance: NA; CDR3aa: CASSTTANQPQHF; CDR3nt: TGTGCCAGCAGCACGACAGCGAATCAGCCCCAGCATTTT
j_gene: TRBJ2-3; d_gene: NA; v_gene: TRBV12-3/TRBV12-4; abundance: NA; CDR3aa: CASTLWGPGDTQYF; CDR3nt: TGTGCCAGCACCTTGTGGGGGCCCGGAGATACGCAGTATTTT
j_gene: TRBJ1-2; d_gene: TRBD1; v_gene: TRBV3-1; abundance: NA; CDR3aa: CASSHVGTAYGYTF; CDR3nt: TGTGCCAGCAGCCATGTGGGGACAGCCTATGGCTACACCTTC
j_gene: TRBJ2-7; d_gene: TRBD2; v_gene: TRBV7-2; abundance: NA; CDR3aa: CASSLTSGGTYSYNEQYF; CDR3nt: TGTGCCAGCAGCTTAACTAGCGGGGGGACTTACTCCTACAATGAGCAGTACTTC
j_gene: TRBJ2-2; d_gene: NA; v_gene: TRBV2; abundance: few; CDR3aa: CASISRLDSTGELFF; CDR3nt: TGTGCCAGCATATCCCGACTGGACTCCACCGGGGAGCTGTTTTTT